Each of the 18 T cell receptor beta chains below was sequenced from the same sample in a study of OX40 agonist ivuxolimab in advanced cancers. Assay used: immunoSEQ multiplex PCR; TCRdb lists only in-frame clones, some missing. Of about 96,000 clones listed, approximately 80% are singletons. The starting material was CD4+ or CD8+ T cells sorted from blood, obtained in a trial of the OX40 agonist ivuxolimab. These receptors were collected from an adult with an advanced solid tumor such as melanoma, head and neck, liver or kidney cancer.

The chain links TRBV6-5 to TRBJ1-5; D not certain. The CDR3 extends over 13 amino acids. The germline gives CDR1 MNHEY, CDR2 SVGAGI. Trimming pared 2 bases from V and 2 bases from J, leaving 4 bases between. CDR3 region: CASSYERNQPQHF. As DNA, the CDR3 is TGTGCCAGCAGTTACGAGCGCAATCAGCCCCAGCATTTT.

The chain recombines TRBV4-3 with TRBJ2-6; D gene unclear. The CDR3 sequence is 18 residues long. The V end lost 0 bases, the J end lost 0 bases, and 12 bases lay between the germline ends. The germline V gene has CDR1 LGHNA and CDR2 YSLEER. CDR3 nucleotides: TGCGCCAGCAGCCAAGAATTGGGCAGGACCTCTGGGGCCAACGTCCTGACTTTC. Translation gives CASSQELGRTSGANVLTF.

The chain has TRBV5-1 and TRBJ2-7, with 9 bases aligning to TRBD2. This CDR3 spans 14 amino acids. V dropped 4 bases and J dropped 3; count of bases not matched to a gene: 5. In germline, CDR1 is SGHRS, CDR2 YFSETQ. The DNA for the CDR3 is TGCGCCAGCAGCCCGATGACTAGCGGCTACGAGCAGTACTTC. Its protein product is CASSPMTSGYEQYF.

The rearrangement uses TRBV4-1 and TRBJ2-1; 7 positions agree with TRBD2. CDR3 length: 17 amino acids. Germline CDR1 MGHRA, CDR2 YSYEKL. Unmatched junction bases numbered 10, after V lost 1 base and J lost 4 bases. The CDR3 nucleotides read TGCGCCAGCAGCCAAGCCGTGACTAGCCCCCTTTACAATGAGCAGTTCTTC. It encodes CASSQAVTSPLYNEQFF.

Concerning this clone: Its ends do not fully match the called genes, so a read error is possible. The chain links TRBV4-1 to TRBJ1-2; 8 bases agree with TRBD1. Germline V gives CDR1 MGHRA, CDR2 YSYEKL. The CDR3 totals 17 residues. In nucleotides, the CDR3 is TGCGCCAGCAGCCGCACCGGGACAGGAGGAGTTAACTATGGCTGCACCTTC. It translates to CASSRTGTGGVNYGCTF.

The J gene is TRBJ2-1, the V gene TRBV2, with 8 bases that match TRBD1. Germline V gene data show CDR1 as SNHLY and CDR2 as FYNNEI. V was clipped by 1 base and J by 8 bases; unmatched bases: 16. CDR3 length: 18 residues. This chain's CDR3 is CASSEVEMRQGAFDEQFF. CDR3 bases: TGTGCCAGCAGTGAAGTGGAGATGCGTCAGGGGGCTTTCGATGAGCAGTTCTTC.

The chain carries TRBV28 and TRBJ1-2; 7 nucleotides agree with TRBD1. CDR3 length: 15 amino acids. The V gene's germline CDR1 is MDHEN and CDR2 SYDVKM. V lost 7 bases and J lost 2; bases outside the gene matches: 10. This chain's CDR3 is CASTMEPGQNYGYTF. CDR3 coding DNA: TGTGCCAGCACCATGGAACCGGGACAGAACTATGGCTACACCTTC.

The chain recombines TRBV11-2 with TRBJ1-2; 10 positions agree with TRBD1. The junction had 3 bases not matched to a gene; V was cut back by 5 bases and J by 3 bases. Germline CDR1 SGHAT, CDR2 FQNNGV. The CDR3 covers 14 residues. CDR3 in amino acids: CASSLGTGDYGYTF. The CDR3 region has the DNA TGTGCCAGCAGCCTTGGGACAGGGGACTATGGCTACACCTTC.

In the case of this clone: The junction departs from the called germline gene at one end, perhaps through a read error. The chain combines TRBV5-3 with TRBJ2-5, with D hard to call. TRBV5-3 is an ORF, with its function uncertain. The CDR3 has 10 amino acids. CDR3 DNA: TGTGCCAGAAGCTTCCCTAACCGGGACTTC. It yields the protein CARSFPNRDF.

CDR3 amino acids: CASSLYQGGRRTDTQYF. CDR3 DNA: TGTGCCAGCAGCTTGTATCAGGGGGGGCGTCGCACAGATACGCAGTATTTT. This sequence joins TRBV5-6 and TRBJ2-3; D is possibly TRBD1 or TRBD2 (7 bases each). CDR3 size: 17 residues. Trimming stripped 1 base from V and 1 base from J, with 16 bases between. Germline V gives CDR1 SGHDT, CDR2 YYEEEE.

The V gene is TRBV5-4, the J gene TRBJ2-7; 13 nucleotides agree with TRBD2. Germline CDR1 reads SGHNT; CDR2 reads YYREEE (reference sequence). With 2 bases clipped from V and 6 bases from J, the junction kept 5 bases outside the gene matches. The CDR3 has 15 residues. The CDR3: CASSFRLAGGIEQYF. The CDR3 DNA follows: TGTGCCAGCAGCTTTCGACTAGCGGGGGGTATCGAGCAGTACTTC.

V is TRBV5-6 and J is TRBJ1-6; the D is unclear. The CDR3 is made up of 15 amino acids. Germline values: CDR1 SGHDT, CDR2 YYEEEE. V lost 1 base and J lost 8, with 13 bases in between. This CDR3 is CASSLIAGFDSPLHF. The CDR3 DNA reads TGTGCCAGCAGCTTGATCGCGGGGTTCGATTCACCCCTCCACTTT.

The J gene is TRBJ2-7, the V gene TRBV19; D is possibly TRBD2 (6 bases). The germline V gene encodes CDR1 LNHDA and CDR2 SQIVND (reference sequence). The CDR3 loop spans 14 amino acids. V shed 3 bases and J shed 2 bases, with 11 bases lying between them. This CDR3 reads CASSIRTGAYEQYF. The CDR3 DNA is TGTGCCAGTAGTATTAGGACGGGGGCCTACGAGCAGTACTTC.

The genes are TRBV18 and TRBJ2-2; D not certain. Trimming removed 8 bases from V and 1 base from J, with 2 bases in between. This CDR3 is built from 11 residues. CDR1 and CDR2 (germline): KGHSH, LQKENI. The DNA for the CDR3 is TGTGCCAGCCGGAACACCGGGGAGCTGTTTTTT. Translated: CASRNTGELFF. Together with reference TRBV18 and TRBJ2-2, the CDR3 gives the full variable domain: NAGVMQNPRHLVRRRGQEARLRCSPMKGHSHVYWYRQLPEEGLKFMVYLQKENIIDESGMPKERFSAEFPKEGPSILRIQQVVRGDSAAYFCASRNTGELFFGEGSRLTVL.

The chain couples TRBV6-5 to TRBJ1-5; D not certain. Germline CDR1 MNHEY, CDR2 SVGAGI. Trimming removed 2 bases from V and 4 bases from J, with 9 bases in between. The CDR3 sequence is 14 residues long. CDR3 sequence (DNA): TGTGCCAGCAGTTACAGTCCGGCGAATCAGCCCCAGCATTTT. It encodes CASSYSPANQPQHF.

The genes are TRBV15 and TRBJ1-5; the D gene is possibly TRBD1 (6 bases). Germline CDR1 is LNHNV and CDR2 is YYDKDF (reference sequence). The length of the CDR3 is 17 residues. V was shortened by 3 bases and J by 6 bases, with 21 bases between the two germline ends. The CDR3 sequence: CATSRARDTRLPQPQHF. CDR3 DNA sequence: TGTGCCACCAGCAGGGCCCGGGACACCCGTCTCCCTCAGCCCCAGCATTTT.

This chain uses TRBV5-1 with TRBJ1-5, with D unresolved. Germline-derived CDR1 and CDR2 are SGHRS and YFSETQ. CDR3 size: 15 residues. Between the trimmed V and J ends, which lost 0 bases and 3 bases, there was a span of 10 bases. The CDR3 is CASSLVAGPNQPQHF. DNA for the CDR3: TGCGCCAGCAGCTTGGTCGCAGGTCCCAATCAGCCCCAGCATTTT.

The chain recombines TRBV7-9 with TRBJ2-2, with 13 nucleotides matching TRBD2. The CDR3 is 16 amino acids. Germline V gives CDR1 SEHNR, CDR2 FQNEAQ (reference sequence). With 5 bases clipped from V and 5 bases from J, the junction kept 5 bases outside the gene matches. The CDR3 nucleotides read TGTGCCAGCAGCGCCAGGACTAGCGGGAGTACCGGGGAGCTGTTTTTT. As protein: CASSARTSGSTGELFF. The variable domain in full, completed from reference TRBV7-9 and TRBJ2-2, reads DTGVSQNPRHKITKRGQNVTFRCDPISEHNRLYWYRQTLGQGPEFLTYFQNEAQLEKSRLLSDRFSAERPKGSFSTLEIQRTEQGDSAMYLCASSARTSGSTGELFFGEGSRLTVL.